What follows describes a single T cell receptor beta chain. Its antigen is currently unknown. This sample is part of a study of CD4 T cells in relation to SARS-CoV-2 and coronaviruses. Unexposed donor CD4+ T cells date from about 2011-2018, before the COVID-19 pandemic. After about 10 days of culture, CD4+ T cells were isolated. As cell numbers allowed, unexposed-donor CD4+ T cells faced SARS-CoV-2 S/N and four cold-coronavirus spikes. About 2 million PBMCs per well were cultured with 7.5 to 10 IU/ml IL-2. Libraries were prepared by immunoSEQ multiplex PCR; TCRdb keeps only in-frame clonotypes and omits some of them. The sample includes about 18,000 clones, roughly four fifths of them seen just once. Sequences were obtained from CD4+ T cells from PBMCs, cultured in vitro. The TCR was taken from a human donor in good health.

The DNA of the CDR3 is TGTGCCAGCAGCTTAGATCACGGGGAAAATTCACCCCTCCACTTT. Its protein product is CASSLDHGENSPLHF. The rearrangement uses TRBV7-2 and TRBJ1-6, with D uncertain. Germline assignment: CDR1 SGHTA and CDR2 FQGNSA. The CDR3 sequence is 15 residues long. Trimming took off 1 base at V and 7 bases at J, with 11 bases between the two ends. Full variable domain (outside the CDR3, taken from reference TRBV7-2 and TRBJ1-6): GAGVSQSPSNKVTEKGKDVELRCDPISGHTALYWYRQSLGQGLEFLIYFQGNSAPDKSGLPSDRFSAERTGGSVSTLTIQRTQQEDSAVYLCASSLDHGENSPLHFGNGTRLTVT.